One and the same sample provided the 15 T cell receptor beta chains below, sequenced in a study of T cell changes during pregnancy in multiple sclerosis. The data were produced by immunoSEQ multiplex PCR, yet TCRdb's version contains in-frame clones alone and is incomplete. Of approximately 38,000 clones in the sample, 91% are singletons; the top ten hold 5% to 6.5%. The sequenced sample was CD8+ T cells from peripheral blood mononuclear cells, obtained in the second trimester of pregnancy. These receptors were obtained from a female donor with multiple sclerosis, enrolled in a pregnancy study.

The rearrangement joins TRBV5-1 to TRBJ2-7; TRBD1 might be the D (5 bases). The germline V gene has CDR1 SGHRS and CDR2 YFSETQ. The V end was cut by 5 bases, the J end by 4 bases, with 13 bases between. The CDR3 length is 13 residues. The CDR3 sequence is CASRTLGDYEQYF. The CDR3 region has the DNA TGCGCCAGCAGAACCCTAGGGGATTACGAGCAGTACTTC.

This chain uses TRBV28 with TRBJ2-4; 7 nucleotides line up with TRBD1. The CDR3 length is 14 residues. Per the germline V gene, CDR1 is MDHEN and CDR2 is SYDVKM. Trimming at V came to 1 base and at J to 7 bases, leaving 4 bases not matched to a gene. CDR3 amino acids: CASSLSRTGNIQYF. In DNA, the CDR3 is TGTGCCAGCAGTTTATCCCGGACAGGCAACATTCAGTACTTC. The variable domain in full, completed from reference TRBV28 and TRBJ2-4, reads DVKVTQSSRYLVKRTGEKVFLECVQDMDHENMFWYRQDPGLGLRLIYFSYDVKMKEKGDIPEGYSVSREKKERFSLILESASTNQTSMYLCASSLSRTGNIQYFGAGTRLSVL.

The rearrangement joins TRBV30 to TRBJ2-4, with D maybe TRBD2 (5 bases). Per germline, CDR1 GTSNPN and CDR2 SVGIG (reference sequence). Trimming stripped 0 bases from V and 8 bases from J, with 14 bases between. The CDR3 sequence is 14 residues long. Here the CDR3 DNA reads TGTGCCTGGAGTGTAGGGTCTTCCGGGGACATTCAGTACTTC. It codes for CAWSVGSSGDIQYF.

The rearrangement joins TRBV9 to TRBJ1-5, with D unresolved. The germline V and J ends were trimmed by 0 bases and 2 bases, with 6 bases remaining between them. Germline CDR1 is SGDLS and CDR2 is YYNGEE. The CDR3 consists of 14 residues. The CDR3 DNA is TGTGCCAGCAGCGTAGGAGGTCGCAATCAGCCCCAGCATTTT. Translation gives CASSVGGRNQPQHF.

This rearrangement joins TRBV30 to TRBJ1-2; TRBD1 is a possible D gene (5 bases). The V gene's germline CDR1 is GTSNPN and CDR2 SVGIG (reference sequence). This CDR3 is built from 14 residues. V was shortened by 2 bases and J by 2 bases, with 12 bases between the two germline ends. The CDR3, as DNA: TGTGCCTGGAGTCCTTCTCCAGGGAACTATGGCTACACCTTC. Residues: CAWSPSPGNYGYTF.

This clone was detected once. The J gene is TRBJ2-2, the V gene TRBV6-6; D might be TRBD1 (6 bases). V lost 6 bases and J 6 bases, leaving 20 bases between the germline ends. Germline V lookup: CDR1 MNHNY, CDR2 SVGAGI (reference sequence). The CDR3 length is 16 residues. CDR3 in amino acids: CASSLTGISQAGELFF. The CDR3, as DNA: TGTGCCAGCAGCTTAACAGGGATTAGTCAAGCCGGGGAGCTGTTTTTT.

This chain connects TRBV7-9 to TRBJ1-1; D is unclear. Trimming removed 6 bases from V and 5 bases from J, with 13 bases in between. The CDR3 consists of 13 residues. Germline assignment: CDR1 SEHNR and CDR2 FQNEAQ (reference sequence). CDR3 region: CASSEEVETEAFF. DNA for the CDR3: TGTGCCAGCAGTGAAGAGGTTGAGACTGAAGCTTTCTTT.

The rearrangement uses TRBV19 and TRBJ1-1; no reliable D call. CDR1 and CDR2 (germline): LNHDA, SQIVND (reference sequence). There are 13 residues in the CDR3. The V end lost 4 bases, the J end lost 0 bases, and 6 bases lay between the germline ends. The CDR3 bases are TGTGCCAGTAGTAACGGGGTGAACACTGAAGCTTTCTTT. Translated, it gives CASSNGVNTEAFF.

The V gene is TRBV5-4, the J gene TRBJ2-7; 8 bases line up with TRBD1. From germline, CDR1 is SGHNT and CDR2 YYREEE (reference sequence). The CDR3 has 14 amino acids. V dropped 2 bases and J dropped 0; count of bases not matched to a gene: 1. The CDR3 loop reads CASSFGQGSYEQYF. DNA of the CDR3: TGTGCCAGCAGCTTCGGACAGGGCTCCTACGAGCAGTACTTC.

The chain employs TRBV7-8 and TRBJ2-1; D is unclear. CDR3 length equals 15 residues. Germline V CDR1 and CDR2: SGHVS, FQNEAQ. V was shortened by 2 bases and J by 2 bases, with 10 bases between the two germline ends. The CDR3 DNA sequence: TGTGCCAGCAGCTTACCGGTCAACCCCTACAATGAGCAGTTCTTC. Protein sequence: CASSLPVNPYNEQFF.

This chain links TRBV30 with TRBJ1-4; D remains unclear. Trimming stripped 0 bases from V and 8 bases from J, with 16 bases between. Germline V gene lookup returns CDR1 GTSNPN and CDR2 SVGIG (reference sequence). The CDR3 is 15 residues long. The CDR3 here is CAWSVLGSLREKLFF. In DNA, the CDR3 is TGTGCCTGGAGTGTTCTAGGCAGCCTGCGGGAAAAACTGTTTTTT.

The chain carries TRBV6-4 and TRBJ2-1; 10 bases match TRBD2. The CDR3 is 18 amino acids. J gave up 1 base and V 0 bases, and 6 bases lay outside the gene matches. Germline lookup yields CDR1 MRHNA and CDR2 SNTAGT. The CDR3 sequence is CASSDSTSGPYSYNEQFF. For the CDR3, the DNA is TGTGCCAGCAGTGACTCGACTAGCGGGCCTTATTCCTACAATGAGCAGTTCTTC.

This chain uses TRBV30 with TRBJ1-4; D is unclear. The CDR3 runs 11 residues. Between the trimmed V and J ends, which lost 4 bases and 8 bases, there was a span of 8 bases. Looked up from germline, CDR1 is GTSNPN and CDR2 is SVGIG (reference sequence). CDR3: CAWIYGEKLFF. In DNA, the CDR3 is TGTGCCTGGATCTACGGGGAAAAACTGTTTTTT.

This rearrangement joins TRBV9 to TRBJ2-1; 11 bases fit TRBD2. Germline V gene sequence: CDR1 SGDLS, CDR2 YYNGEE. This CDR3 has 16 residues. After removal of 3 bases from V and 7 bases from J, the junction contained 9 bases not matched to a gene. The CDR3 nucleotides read TGTGCCAGCAGCGCCTTAGCGGGAGGGAATACGAATGAGCAGTTCTTC. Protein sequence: CASSALAGGNTNEQFF. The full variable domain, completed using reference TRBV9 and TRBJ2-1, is DSGVTQTPKHLITATGQRVTLRCSPRSGDLSVYWYQQSLDQGLQFLIQYYNGEERAKGNILERFSAQQFPDLHSELNLSSLELGDSALYFCASSALAGGNTNEQFFGPGTRLTVL.

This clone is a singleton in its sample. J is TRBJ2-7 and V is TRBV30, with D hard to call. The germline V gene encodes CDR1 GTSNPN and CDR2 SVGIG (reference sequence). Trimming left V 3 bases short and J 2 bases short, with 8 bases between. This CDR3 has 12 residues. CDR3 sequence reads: CAWSLVAYEQYF. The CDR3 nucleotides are TGTGCCTGGAGCCTAGTAGCCTACGAGCAGTACTTC.